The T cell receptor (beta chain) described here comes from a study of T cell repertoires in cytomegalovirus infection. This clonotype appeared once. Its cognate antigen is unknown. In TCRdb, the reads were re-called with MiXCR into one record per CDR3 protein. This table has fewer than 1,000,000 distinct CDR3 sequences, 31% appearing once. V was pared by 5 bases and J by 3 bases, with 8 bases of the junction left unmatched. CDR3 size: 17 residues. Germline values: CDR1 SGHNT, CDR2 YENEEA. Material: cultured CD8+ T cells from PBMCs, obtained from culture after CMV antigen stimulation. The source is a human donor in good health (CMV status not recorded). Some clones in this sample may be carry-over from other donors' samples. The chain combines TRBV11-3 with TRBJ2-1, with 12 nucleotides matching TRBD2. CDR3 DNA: TGTGCCAGCAGCCCCCGAGGACTAGCGGGGAACTACAATGAGCAGTTCTTC. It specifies CASSPRGLAGNYNEQFF.